The 16 T cell receptor beta chains reported below all come from one sample, sequenced in a study of OX40 agonist ivuxolimab in advanced cancers. Generated by immunoSEQ multiplex PCR, the TCRdb table keeps only in-frame clones and is missing some. Of over 65,000 clones in the sample, 90% are singletons; the top ten hold more than 1.5%. The material sequenced was CD4+ or CD8+ T cells sorted from blood, taken in a trial of the OX40 agonist ivuxolimab. The receptors come from an adult with an advanced solid tumor such as melanoma, head and neck, liver or kidney cancer.

This clone was recorded a few times. The V call is TRBV7-2, the J call TRBJ2-7; tentatively, D is TRBD1 (8 bases). This CDR3 is 14 amino acids long. Germline assignment: CDR1 SGHTA and CDR2 FQGNSA. The V end lost 8 bases, the J end lost 6 bases, and 20 bases lay between the germline ends. The CDR3 DNA reads as TGTGCCAGCGCACAGGGGGGGGAGTGGAGCGAGCAGTACTTC. Amino acid sequence: CASAQGGEWSEQYF.

The chain uses TRBV6-6 and TRBJ1-2; tentatively, D is TRBD1 (6 bases). V dropped 6 bases and J dropped 2 bases, with 10 bases sitting between them. The germline V gene encodes CDR1 MNHNY and CDR2 SVGAGI (reference sequence). The CDR3 is 13 amino acids. As DNA, the CDR3 is TGTGCCAGCAGCCCCGGACAGAACTATGGCTACACCTTC. Its protein is CASSPGQNYGYTF.

This clone has a handful of counts. This CDR3 reads CAGSRQNSPLHF. For the CDR3, the DNA is TGTGCCGGATCTCGCCAGAATTCACCCCTCCACTTT. The chain employs TRBV7-9 and TRBJ1-6; no reliable D call. Germline V lookup: CDR1 SEHNR, CDR2 FQNEAQ (reference sequence). The germline V and J ends were trimmed by 11 bases and 7 bases, with 12 bases remaining between them. The CDR3 is made up of 12 amino acids. Based on the CDR3 plus reference TRBV7-9 and TRBJ1-6, the full variable domain is DTGVSQNPRHKITKRGQNVTFRCDPISEHNRLYWYRQTLGQGPEFLTYFQNEAQLEKSRLLSDRFSAERPKGSFSTLEIQRTEQGDSAMYLCAGSRQNSPLHFGNGTRLTVT.

The J gene is TRBJ1-1, the V gene TRBV6-6; no reliable D call. The CDR3 has 16 amino acids. Trimming removed 2 bases from V and 0 bases from J, with 13 bases in between. Germline lookup yields CDR1 MNHNY and CDR2 SVGAGI (reference sequence). CDR3 in DNA: TGTGCCAGCAGTTACGACTCGGTGGGGTTGAACACTGAAGCTTTCTTT. Translating gives CASSYDSVGLNTEAFF.

The chain joins TRBV29-1 to TRBJ1-2; 8 positions agree with TRBD1. Germline CDR1 reads SQVTM; CDR2 reads ANQGSEA. J gave up 7 bases and V 0 bases, and 1 base lay outside the gene matches. CDR3 length: 12 residues. CDR3 nucleotide sequence: TGCAGCGTTGAAGATCAGGGGGCTGGCTACACCTTC. Encoded protein: CSVEDQGAGYTF. Looking up the rest from reference TRBV29-1 and TRBJ1-2 gives the full variable domain: SAVISQKPSRDICQRGTSLTIQCQVDSQVTMMFWYRQQPGQSLTLIATANQGSEATYESGFVIDKFPISRPNLTFSTLTVSNMSPEDSSIYLCSVEDQGAGYTFGSGTRLTVV.

This clone was recorded a few times. The V gene is TRBV19, the J gene TRBJ1-1, with D uncertain. Trimming cost V 3 bases and J 7 bases, with 12 bases left between them. CDR1 LNHDA and CDR2 SQIVND come from the germline V gene (reference sequence). The CDR3 spans 13 residues. The CDR3 spells CASSINLRNEAFF. CDR3 DNA sequence: TGTGCCAGTAGTATCAACTTGAGGAATGAAGCTTTCTTT.

This clone has just a few counts. V and J are TRBV7-2 and TRBJ1-3; weak D call: TRBD1 (5 bases). The CDR3 sequence is 15 residues long. CDR1 and CDR2 (germline): SGHTA, FQGNSA. V gave up 4 bases and J gave up 0 bases, with 10 bases separating them. CDR3 in DNA: TGTGCCAGCAGCTCAACCGGGACCTCTGGAAACACCATATATTTT. Protein product: CASSSTGTSGNTIYF.

The chain recombines TRBV4-2 with TRBJ2-2; maybe TRBD1 (5 bases). The V and J ends lost 0 bases and 7 bases respectively, with 12 bases between them. CDR1 and CDR2 (germline): LGHNA, YNFKEQ. The CDR3 covers 15 residues. This CDR3 is CASSQDQGPGGELFF. CDR3 nucleotides: TGTGCCAGCAGCCAAGATCAGGGTCCGGGCGGGGAGCTGTTTTTT.

V is TRBV21-1 and J is TRBJ1-2. TRBV21-1 is designated a pseudogene. The CDR3 loop spans 13 amino acids. CDR3 sequence reads: CASSLGPLAGYTF. In DNA, the CDR3 is TGTGCCAGCAGCTTGGGACCACTTGCGGGCTACACCTTC.

This sequence joins TRBV4-3 and TRBJ2-1; D gene ambiguous. V was trimmed by 4 bases and J by 8 bases, leaving 15 bases between them. In germline, CDR1 is LGHNA, CDR2 YSLEER. This CDR3 has 14 amino acids. CDR3 amino acids: CASSPPRTPYEQFF. For the CDR3, the DNA is TGCGCCAGCAGCCCGCCCCGAACCCCTTATGAGCAGTTCTTC.

This clone was counted once. The rearrangement uses TRBV4-2 and TRBJ2-3; D possibly corresponds to TRBD1 (5 bases). V lost 0 bases and J 3 bases, leaving 13 bases between the germline ends. Germline CDR1 LGHNA, CDR2 YNFKEQ. The length of the CDR3 is 16 residues. CDR3 coding DNA: TGTGCCAGCAGCCAAGATCCTGCAGGGTGGACAGATACGCAGTATTTT. Its protein product is CASSQDPAGWTDTQYF.

This chain links TRBV19 with TRBJ1-5; a possible D gene is TRBD1 (6 bases). Trimming took 5 bases from V and 0 from J, leaving 17 bases between them. The CDR3 has 17 residues. Germline CDR1 and CDR2: LNHDA and SQIVND (reference sequence). CDR3 bases: TGTGCCAGTAGTCGGGGGGGCCTTCTTTATAGCAATCAGCCCCAGCATTTT. Its protein product is CASSRGGLLYSNQPQHF.

This clone was counted a single time. This rearrangement joins TRBV7-2 to TRBJ2-1; 13 bases line up with TRBD2. Germline-derived CDR1 and CDR2 are SGHTA and FQGNSA. Losses at the gene ends were 5 bases for V and 9 bases for J; bases not matched to a gene: 7. The CDR3 has 15 amino acids. For the CDR3, the DNA is TGTGCCAGCAGCACTAGCGGGGGGGGGCCCGCTGAGCAGTTCTTC. It translates to CASSTSGGGPAEQFF.

This chain connects TRBV20-1 to TRBJ2-4; a possible D gene is TRBD1 (6 bases). Trimming took 7 bases from V and 7 from J, leaving 11 bases between them. In germline, CDR1 is DFQATT, CDR2 SNEGSKA (reference sequence). This CDR3 spans 11 amino acids. CDR3 nucleotide sequence: TGCAGTGTAGGGGGTATTAACATTCAGTACTTC. This sequence encodes CSVGGINIQYF.

The rearrangement uses TRBV25-1 and TRBJ1-1; no definite D call. This CDR3 comprises 13 residues. Germline CDR1 and CDR2: MGHDK and SYGVNS. The V and J ends lost 5 bases and 5 bases respectively, with 12 bases between them. The CDR3 here is CASSRAGRTEAFF. The CDR3 nucleotides are TGTGCCAGCAGTCGGGCGGGCCGGACTGAAGCTTTCTTT.

The chain couples TRBV27 to TRBJ1-1; D not certain. V lost 4 bases and J lost 1, with 7 bases in between. Germline V CDR1 and CDR2: MNHEY, SMNVEV (reference sequence). There are 13 residues in the CDR3. The CDR3 coding sequence is TGTGCCAGCAGTTCGACAAGGAACACTGAAGCTTTCTTT. Residues: CASSSTRNTEAFF.